These 22 T cell receptor beta chains were sequenced from one sample in a study of T cell changes during pregnancy in multiple sclerosis. Sequenced by immunoSEQ multiplex PCR; TCRdb stores in-frame clones only, minus some. This table holds around 65,000 clones, 90% to 95% found once. The material was peripheral blood, obtained in the third trimester of pregnancy. The receptors derive from a female donor in good health, enrolled as a control in a pregnancy study.

V is TRBV21-1 and J is TRBJ2-3; the DNA was not used to check the table's D call, TRBD2. TRBV21-1 is given as a pseudogene. CDR3 length equals 16 residues. The CDR3 bases are TGTGCCAGCATCGGACTAGCGGGGGGATTCACAGATACGCAGTATTTT. Translated: CASIGLAGGFTDTQYF.

The genes are TRBV5-1 and TRBJ1-1; no clear D gene. CDR3 size: 15 residues. Germline V gives CDR1 SGHRS, CDR2 YFSETQ. Trimming cost V 2 bases and J 4 bases, with 15 bases left between them. Written as DNA, the CDR3 is TGCGCCAGCAGCTTCGACGTAGGAGGAGGCACTGAAGCTTTCTTT. Its translation is CASSFDVGGGTEAFF.

In its sample, this clone was seen once. The chain uses TRBV10-3 and TRBJ2-7; the match to TRBD1 covers 10 bases. Looked up from germline, CDR1 is ENHRY and CDR2 is SYGVKD. This CDR3 is built from 15 residues. V lost 3 bases and J lost 3; bases outside the gene matches: 5. The CDR3 coding sequence is TGTGCCATCAGTGATCTCGGGACAGGGGTCTACGAGCAGTACTTC. Its protein product is CAISDLGTGVYEQYF.

The chain has TRBV7-2 and TRBJ1-1, with 7 bases aligning to TRBD1. The CDR3 has 13 amino acids. Germline V gene lookup returns CDR1 SGHTA and CDR2 FQGNSA. Trimming cost V 5 bases and J 2 bases; bases outside gene matches: 2. The CDR3 loop is CASSRGQNTEAFF. The CDR3 coding sequence is TGTGCCAGCAGCAGGGGGCAAAACACTGAAGCTTTCTTT.

The DNA of the CDR3 is TGTGCCAGCAGTGGAGACAGAAATACGCAGTATTTT. It is translated as CASSGDRNTQYF. The chain carries TRBV25-1 and TRBJ2-3; perhaps TRBD1 as D (5 bases). V shed 4 bases and J shed 7 bases, with 9 bases lying between them. The germline CDR1 and CDR2 sequences are MGHDK and SYGVNS. CDR3 length: 12 amino acids.

Only one count was recorded for this clone. The V gene is TRBV9, the J gene TRBJ1-1; weak D call: TRBD1 (6 bases). CDR1 is SGDLS and CDR2 is YYNGEE in the germline V gene. V shed 3 bases and J shed 8 bases, with 8 bases lying between them. The CDR3 has 11 amino acids. The CDR3 bases are TGTGCCAGCAGCGATGGGACAGAAGCTTTCTTT. Its translation is CASSDGTEAFF.

This clone was observed a single time. The chain is built from TRBV5-1 and TRBJ2-3; 8 nucleotides match TRBD2. V lost 1 base, J lost 2 bases, and 6 bases stayed unmatched. Germline CDR1 is SGHRS and CDR2 is YFSETQ. The CDR3 totals 16 residues. The CDR3 DNA sequence: TGCGCCAGCAGCTTGAGAGTAGCGGGGAACACAGATACGCAGTATTTT. Protein: CASSLRVAGNTDTQYF.

The chain combines TRBV9 with TRBJ1-1; weak D call: TRBD1 (5 bases). The CDR3 runs 15 residues. V was cut by 4 bases and J by 0 bases, with 13 bases left in between. Germline V gives CDR1 SGDLS, CDR2 YYNGEE. CDR3 sequence: CASSPRQLMNTEAFF. The CDR3 coding sequence is TGTGCCAGCAGCCCCCGACAGTTGATGAACACTGAAGCTTTCTTT.

This chain links TRBV15 with TRBJ2-2; 9 positions agree with TRBD1. This CDR3 has 15 residues. CDR1 is LNHNV, CDR2 YYDKDF, per germline (reference sequence). V lost 0 bases and J lost 6; bases outside the gene matches: 2. The CDR3 reads CATSREQGASGELFF. For the CDR3, the DNA is TGTGCCACCAGCAGAGAACAGGGGGCCTCCGGGGAGCTGTTTTTT.

The V gene is TRBV6-6, the J gene TRBJ1-2; D remains unclear. The V gene's germline CDR1 is MNHNY and CDR2 SVGAGI (reference sequence). The germline V and J ends were trimmed by 2 bases and 4 bases, with 11 bases remaining between them. The CDR3 runs to 14 residues. The CDR3 loop reads CASSYGRGSYGYTF. Here the CDR3 DNA reads TGTGCCAGCAGTTACGGTCGGGGTAGCTATGGCTACACCTTC.

The chain carries TRBV9 and TRBJ2-7; tentative D call: TRBD1 (6 bases). With 3 bases removed from V and 4 bases from J, the gap between germline ends came to 11 bases. This CDR3 contains 13 residues. Germline CDR1 reads SGDLS; CDR2 reads YYNGEE. In DNA, the CDR3 is TGTGCCAGCAGCGCCGGACAGTATTACGAGCAGTACTTC. Protein sequence: CASSAGQYYEQYF.

This chain joins TRBV7-8 and TRBJ1-2; weak D call: TRBD1 (5 bases). From germline, CDR1 is SGHVS and CDR2 FQNEAQ. The length of the CDR3 is 15 residues. V gave up 4 bases and J gave up 8 bases, with 20 bases separating them. The CDR3 is CASSSGRPQGRGYTF. DNA for the CDR3: TGTGCCAGCAGCTCCGGGAGACCTCAGGGTCGAGGCTACACCTTC.

The CDR3 DNA reads as TGTGCCAGCAGCTCCGACAGGGGTCCTGGAAACACCATATATTTT. Translated, it gives CASSSDRGPGNTIYF. This chain uses TRBV7-6 with TRBJ1-3; TRBD1 matches at 8 bases. The germline V gene has CDR1 SGHVS and CDR2 FNYEAQ. The CDR3 consists of 15 residues. The V segment lost 4 bases and the J segment 2 bases; nucleotides outside the gene matches: 4.

The V call is TRBV6-6, the J call TRBJ1-2; TRBD1 matches 7 bases. This CDR3 spans 15 amino acids. V lost 4 bases and J lost 3; bases outside the gene matches: 8. Germline V gives CDR1 MNHNY, CDR2 SVGAGI (reference sequence). In DNA, the CDR3 is TGTGCCAGCAGTTTGCCCCGGGACAGCTACTATGGCTACACCTTC. Translation gives CASSLPRDSYYGYTF.

V is TRBV13 and J is TRBJ1-1; D unclear. The CDR3 sequence is 16 residues long. Germline CDR1 and CDR2: PRHDT and FYEKMQ (reference sequence). Trimming shortened V by 7 bases and J by 4 bases, and 22 bases separated the two germline ends. CDR3 DNA sequence: TGTGCCAGCAAGTCCTACGGGGAATCCGAAGGCACTGAAGCTTTCTTT. Its translation: CASKSYGESEGTEAFF.

The chain joins TRBV6-1 to TRBJ1-1; 8 bases agree with TRBD1. CDR3 length equals 16 residues. Germline V lookup: CDR1 MNHNS, CDR2 SASEGT. The V segment lost 2 bases and the J segment 3 bases; nucleotides outside the gene matches: 8. The CDR3 DNA reads as TGTGCCAGCAGTGAAAGTAAAGGACAGGGATACACTGAAGCTTTCTTT. It codes for CASSESKGQGYTEAFF.

The rearrangement uses TRBV28 and TRBJ2-3, with 10 bases lining up with TRBD1. The V gene end was trimmed by 10 bases and the J gene end by 5 bases; junction bases not matched to a gene: 9. The germline CDR1 and CDR2 sequences are MDHEN and SYDVKM. This CDR3 contains 14 residues. The DNA of the CDR3 is TGTGCCACCGGAGGGACAGGGGAATTAGATACGCAGTATTTT. This encodes CATGGTGELDTQYF.

The chain carries TRBV7-9 and TRBJ1-4, with D perhaps matching TRBD1 (6 bases). V dropped 4 bases and J dropped 8 bases, with 14 bases sitting between them. Looked up from germline, CDR1 is SEHNR and CDR2 is FQNEAQ (reference sequence). The CDR3 is 14 residues long. The CDR3 sequence: CASSSQGPQEKLFF. The CDR3 nucleotides read TGTGCCAGCAGCTCGCAGGGGCCTCAAGAAAAACTGTTTTTT.

The rearrangement uses TRBV2 and TRBJ2-7; no definite D call. This CDR3 is 11 amino acids long. V dropped 6 bases and J dropped 3 bases, with 6 bases sitting between them. Germline V gene lookup returns CDR1 SNHLY and CDR2 FYNNEI. CDR3: CASRYSYEQYF. The CDR3 nucleotides are TGTGCCAGCAGGTATAGCTACGAGCAGTACTTC.

The chain employs TRBV12-5 and TRBJ2-7, with 8 bases lining up with TRBD1. The germline gives CDR1 LGHNT, CDR2 FRNRAP. This CDR3 has 13 residues. V lost 5 bases to trimming and J lost 5 bases; unmatched junction nucleotides: 5. The CDR3 protein is CASGATGGHEQYF. The CDR3 region has the DNA TGTGCTAGTGGTGCCACAGGGGGACACGAGCAGTACTTC.

This sequence joins TRBV10-2 and TRBJ2-7, with D tentatively TRBD1 (5 bases). The germline V and J ends were trimmed by 7 bases and 4 bases, with 14 bases remaining between them. The CDR3 contains 13 residues. Looked up from germline, CDR1 is WSHSY and CDR2 is SAAADI. The CDR3 region is CASKAGQGYEQYF. As DNA, the CDR3 is TGCGCCAGCAAGGCAGGACAAGGATACGAGCAGTACTTC.

This rearrangement joins TRBV10-3 to TRBJ1-1; D is unresolved. The germline V gene has CDR1 ENHRY and CDR2 SYGVKD. V was cut by 7 bases and J by 1 base, with 10 bases left in between. The CDR3 runs to 13 residues. In DNA form, the CDR3 reads TGTGCCATCAAATCGACGGGGAACACTGAAGCTTTCTTT. Translated, it gives CAIKSTGNTEAFF.